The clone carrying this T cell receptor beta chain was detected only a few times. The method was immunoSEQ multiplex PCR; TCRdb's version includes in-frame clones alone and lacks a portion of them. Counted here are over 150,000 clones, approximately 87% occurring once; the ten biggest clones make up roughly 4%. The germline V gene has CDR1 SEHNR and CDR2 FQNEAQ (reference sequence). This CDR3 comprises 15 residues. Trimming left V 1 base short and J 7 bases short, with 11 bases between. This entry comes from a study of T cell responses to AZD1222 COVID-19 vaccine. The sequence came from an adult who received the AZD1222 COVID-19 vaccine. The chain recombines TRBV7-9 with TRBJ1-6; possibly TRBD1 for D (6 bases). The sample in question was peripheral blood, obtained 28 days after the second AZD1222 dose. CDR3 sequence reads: CASSLGGGSNSPLHF. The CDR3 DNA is TGTGCCAGCAGCTTAGGGGGGGGCTCCAATTCACCCCTCCACTTT.